Below, 19 T cell receptor beta chains from the same sample are listed, as sequenced in a study of blood T cell repertoires in COVID-19. Data came from immunoSEQ multiplex PCR; TCRdb stores just in-frame clones and leaves some out. The sample contains roughly 110,000 clones, around 85% of which appear only once. The sample consisted of peripheral blood. The receptors stem from a woman aged 60 to 75 with COVID-19, enrolled during active disease.

The chain carries TRBV2 and TRBJ1-2; the match to TRBD1 covers 7 bases. The germline V gene encodes CDR1 SNHLY and CDR2 FYNNEI. V lost 5 bases and J lost 3; bases outside the gene matches: 3. The CDR3 has 13 amino acids. The CDR3 loop reads CASSQDRYYGYTF. In DNA, the CDR3 is TGTGCCAGCAGTCAGGACAGGTACTATGGCTACACCTTC.

This chain connects TRBV6-5 to TRBJ2-3, with 7 nucleotides matching TRBD2. This CDR3 has 15 residues. The ends lost 5 bases at V and 2 bases at J; junction bases unmatched: 7. Per the germline V gene, CDR1 is MNHEY and CDR2 is SVGAGI. CDR3 in amino acids: CASSSGLDPTDTQYF. The CDR3 DNA follows: TGTGCCAGCAGTAGTGGACTAGACCCCACAGATACGCAGTATTTT.

The CDR3 region is CASSAGHTGYTF. CDR3 DNA sequence: TGCGCCAGCAGCGCCGGACATACCGGCTACACCTTC. The V call is TRBV4-3, the J call TRBJ1-2, with D possibly matching TRBD1 (5 bases). V dropped 5 bases and J dropped 8 bases, with 12 bases sitting between them. The germline gives CDR1 LGHNA, CDR2 YSLEER. This CDR3 has 12 residues.

This chain connects TRBV5-6 to TRBJ1-5; 10 positions agree with TRBD1. The CDR3 runs 15 residues. With V trimmed by 0 bases and J by 8 bases, 5 bases remained unmatched. Germline values: CDR1 SGHDT, CDR2 YYEEEE. The DNA of the CDR3 is TGTGCCAGCAGCTTGGGCTCCGGGACAGGGGAGCCCCAGCATTTT. Translated: CASSLGSGTGEPQHF.

V usage is TRBV3-1 (or the pseudogene TRBV3-2) and J usage is TRBJ1-4, with 9 bases matching TRBD1. The J segment lost 5 bases and the V segment lost 1 base, leaving 5 bases of the junction unmatched. CDR1 and CDR2 (germline): LGHDT, YNNKEL (reference sequence). CDR3 length equals 16 residues. In DNA, the CDR3 is TGTGCCAGCAGCCAAGTTCTGACAGGGGGAAATGAAAAACTGTTTTTT. It specifies CASSQVLTGGNEKLFF.

Here the CDR3 DNA reads TGTGCCAGAAGCTCCATCCGGGACAGTTGCGAGCAGTACTTC. It is translated as CARSSIRDSCEQYF. This chain connects TRBV5-3 to TRBJ2-7; 7 bases align to TRBD1. TRBV5-3 is an ORF, and what it does is uncertain. The CDR3 has 14 residues. J gave up 6 bases and V 3 bases, and 9 bases lay outside the gene matches.

The chain uses TRBV6-4 and TRBJ1-6; 10 nucleotides agree with TRBD1. J gave up 8 bases and V 2 bases, and 6 bases lay outside the gene matches. The CDR3 is 16 residues long. Germline CDR1 reads MRHNA; CDR2 reads SNTAGT. CDR3 coding DNA: TGTGCCAGCAGTGACACGGGGACAGGGGTGGATTCACCCCTCCACTTT. Encoded protein: CASSDTGTGVDSPLHF.

Written as DNA, the CDR3 is TGTGCCAGCAGCGGGACAGGGTCAGGGCAGCCCCAGCATTTT. Its translation: CASSGTGSGQPQHF. V and J are TRBV2 and TRBJ1-5; 9 bases line up with TRBD1. V shed 6 bases, J shed 7 bases, and the junction held 7 bases outside the gene matches. CDR3 length equals 14 residues. In germline, CDR1 is SNHLY, CDR2 FYNNEI.

The genes are TRBV30 and TRBJ1-5; TRBD1 matches at 7 bases. There are 18 residues in the CDR3. Per the germline V gene, CDR1 is GTSNPN and CDR2 is SVGIG (reference sequence). Trimming removed 2 bases from V and 2 bases from J; junction bases left unmatched: 15. CDR3 sequence reads: CAWSSLTGSISGNQPQHF. CDR3 nucleotides: TGTGCCTGGAGTAGCTTGACAGGGAGCATCTCGGGCAATCAGCCCCAGCATTTT.

V usage is TRBV5-1 and J usage is TRBJ2-7, with 7 nucleotides matching TRBD2. Germline CDR1 reads SGHRS; CDR2 reads YFSETQ. The CDR3 runs to 14 residues. V shed 4 bases, J shed 7 bases, and the junction held 11 bases outside the gene matches. This CDR3 reads CASSPDWSGGEQYF. The CDR3 bases are TGCGCCAGCAGCCCGGACTGGTCGGGGGGAGAGCAGTACTTC.

This chain uses TRBV9 with TRBJ2-2; 7 bases are shared with TRBD1. There are 14 residues in the CDR3. V was clipped by 2 bases and J by 6 bases; unmatched bases: 4. CDR1 SGDLS and CDR2 YYNGEE come from the germline V gene. CDR3 sequence reads: CASSVIQGAGELFF. The CDR3 DNA sequence: TGTGCCAGCAGCGTGATCCAGGGGGCCGGGGAGCTGTTTTTT.

The V gene is TRBV11-2, the J gene TRBJ2-1; weak D call: TRBD2 (6 bases). Trimming left V 3 bases short and J 9 bases short, with 12 bases between. This CDR3 comprises 13 residues. Germline CDR1 SGHAT, CDR2 FQNNGV. The CDR3 coding sequence is TGTGCCAGCAGCTTTATGCGGGGCTCTGAGCAGTTCTTC. Amino acid sequence: CASSFMRGSEQFF. Supplemented by reference TRBV11-2 and TRBJ2-1, the full variable domain reads EAGVAQSPRYKIIEKRQSVAFWCNPISGHATLYWYQQILGQGPKLLIQFQNNGVVDDSQLPKDRFSAERLKGVDSTLKIQPAKLEDSAVYLCASSFMRGSEQFFGPGTRLTVL.

The chain employs TRBV27 and TRBJ1-2; a possible D gene is TRBD1 (5 bases). V was cut by 0 bases and J by 2 bases, with 7 bases left in between. Germline values: CDR1 MNHEY, CDR2 SMNVEV (reference sequence). The length of the CDR3 is 14 residues. CDR3 region: CASSLSGGNYGYTF. The CDR3, as DNA: TGTGCCAGCAGTTTATCCGGGGGAAACTATGGCTACACCTTC.

This clone came up a few times. The chain joins TRBV4-3 to TRBJ2-2, with 7 bases lining up with TRBD1. The CDR3 runs 18 residues. The V gene end was trimmed by 3 bases and the J gene end by 6 bases; junction bases not matched to a gene: 16. Germline V gene sequence: CDR1 LGHNA, CDR2 YSLEER. CDR3: CASSQATSGGRAAGELFF. DNA of the CDR3: TGCGCCAGCAGCCAGGCTACTTCAGGGGGAAGAGCGGCCGGGGAGCTGTTTTTT.

The rearrangement joins TRBV12-3 or TRBV12-4 to TRBJ1-6; no definite D call. Trimming removed 5 bases from V and 10 bases from J, with 12 bases in between. This CDR3 is built from 13 residues. CDR3 sequence: CASSPHWASPLHF. The DNA for the CDR3 is TGTGCCAGCAGTCCACATTGGGCCTCACCCCTCCACTTT.

This sequence joins TRBV9 and TRBJ1-2; D is perhaps TRBD1 (6 bases). The CDR3 totals 15 residues. CDR1 is SGDLS, CDR2 YYNGEE, per germline. The V gene lost 3 bases and the J gene lost 2 bases, with 14 bases spanning the gap. The chain's CDR3 is CASSGTGSLNYGYTF. Written as DNA, the CDR3 is TGTGCCAGCAGCGGTACAGGGTCCCTCAACTATGGCTACACCTTC.

The V gene is TRBV9, the J gene TRBJ2-3, with 7 bases that match TRBD2. CDR3 length: 15 residues. V dropped 4 bases and J dropped 4; count of bases not matched to a gene: 9. Germline assignment: CDR1 SGDLS and CDR2 YYNGEE. CDR3 amino acids: CASSTTGGPADTQYF. CDR3 nucleotides: TGTGCCAGCAGCACTACGGGGGGTCCAGCAGATACGCAGTATTTT.

The chain recombines TRBV7-2 with TRBJ2-3, with TRBD2 as a possible D gene (6 bases). The V gene lost 1 base and the J gene lost 4 bases, with 9 bases spanning the gap. The CDR3 runs 14 residues. Germline CDR1 is SGHTA and CDR2 is FQGNSA. The CDR3 DNA reads as TGTGCCAGCAGCTTAGAGACTAGGTCAGATACGCAGTATTTT. Translating it yields CASSLETRSDTQYF.

The chain has TRBV19 and TRBJ1-3; TRBD1 matches at 9 bases. Germline assignment: CDR1 LNHDA and CDR2 SQIVND (reference sequence). This CDR3 is built from 15 residues. Losses at the gene ends were 6 bases for V and 4 bases for J; bases not matched to a gene: 7. Here the CDR3 DNA reads TGTGCCAGTAGCACAGGGGGCCTCGGGGGAAACACCATATATTTT. Translated, it gives CASSTGGLGGNTIYF.